This entry lists 30 T cell receptor beta chains sequenced from one sample in a study of blood T cells in healthy people across ages. The second PCR ran about 6 to 12 cycles with a sample-barcoded 5' primer and J-beta primers. TCRdb reanalysed the 5' RACE reads using MiXCR and keeps one entry per CDR3 protein. The sample has around 1,900,000 distinct CDR3 sequences; approximately 40% are singletons. The sequenced material came from blood. The source of these receptors is a human donor in good health.

The rearrangement links TRBV6-2 or TRBV6-3 to TRBJ2-5; no clear D. Judging by the DNA end, TRBJ2-7 fits better; the J call may be wrong. The CDR3 runs 11 residues. Germline V gives CDR1 MNHEY, CDR2 SVGEGT. Written as DNA, the CDR3 is TGTGCCAGCAGTAAACACGGCGAGCAGTACTTC. Translated, it gives CASSKHGEQYF.

The J gene is TRBJ1-1, the V gene TRBV24-1; 8 bases fit TRBD1. The trim removed 3 bases at V and 9 bases at J, leaving 8 bases unmatched. This CDR3 spans 14 amino acids. Germline CDR1 KGHDR, CDR2 SFDVKD. This chain's CDR3 is CATSDPLRTGKAFF. The CDR3 DNA reads TGTGCCACCAGTGATCCCCTTCGGACAGGGAAAGCTTTCTTT.

This clonotype has more than one count but fewer than ten. CDR3 sequence (DNA): TGCAGTGCTAGAAATCCGGCAGCTCCTAGCACAGATACGCAGTATTTT. Protein: CSARNPAAPSTDTQYF. The chain uses TRBV20-1 and TRBJ2-3; no clear D gene. Germline V CDR1 and CDR2: DFQATT, SNEGSKA (reference sequence). The length of the CDR3 is 16 residues. The ends were cut back, 2 bases at V and 0 bases at J, with 15 bases in the middle.

On this clonotype: At one end, the junction sequence differs from germline, possibly due to a read error. V and J are TRBV25-1 and TRBJ2-7, with D possibly matching TRBD2 (7 bases). Germline V gene sequence: CDR1 MGHDK, CDR2 SYGVNS. The CDR3 totals 14 residues. The CDR3 bases are TGTGCCAGCAGTGAATGGGGGGGCTCCGACGAGCAGTACTTC. Its protein is CASSEWGGSDEQYF.

The rearrangement joins TRBV7-9 to TRBJ2-7, with 9 bases aligning to TRBD1. The CDR3 length is 15 residues. J lost 5 bases, V lost 5 bases, and 10 bases had no gene match. Germline V gene data show CDR1 as SEHNR and CDR2 as FQNEAQ (reference sequence). CDR3 DNA sequence: TGTGCCAGCAGCGGGGACAGGGCACGGCAAGACGAGCAGTACTTC. Its translation is CASSGDRARQDEQYF. The entire variable domain, with the rest obtained from reference TRBV7-9 and TRBJ2-7, is as follows: DTGVSQNPRHKITKRGQNVTFRCDPISEHNRLYWYRQTLGQGPEFLTYFQNEAQLEKSRLLSDRFSAERPKGSFSTLEIQRTEQGDSAMYLCASSGDRARQDEQYFGPGTRLTVT.

The chain carries TRBV12-5 and TRBJ1-1; D not certain. This CDR3 has 13 amino acids. Trimming took 2 bases from V and 5 from J, leaving 9 bases between them. Germline CDR1 and CDR2: LGHNT and FRNRAP. The CDR3 nucleotides read TGTGCTAGTGGTTTGACGGGCGAGACTGAAGCTTTCTTT. Translating it yields CASGLTGETEAFF.

This clonotype was counted only a few times. The chain couples TRBV4-1 to TRBJ2-7, with unresolved D. CDR3 length: 11 amino acids. With 6 bases removed from V and 6 bases from J, the gap between germline ends came to 9 bases. Germline V CDR1 and CDR2: MGHRA, YSYEKL. The CDR3 here is CASRSDIEQYF. The CDR3 nucleotides read TGCGCCAGCAGGAGCGATATCGAGCAGTACTTC.

The chain joins TRBV7-2 to TRBJ1-2, with 7 positions matching TRBD1. Per germline, CDR1 SGHTA and CDR2 FQGNSA. CDR3 length equals 14 residues. V gave up 6 bases and J gave up 7 bases; unmatched junction bases: 11. CDR3 loop: CASSQGGGSRGYTF. Written as DNA, the CDR3 is TGTGCCAGCAGTCAAGGGGGCGGCTCCCGTGGCTACACCTTC.

This clonotype was seen more than once but under ten times. The J gene is TRBJ2-1, the V gene TRBV15; no definite D call. The CDR3 is made up of 15 amino acids. Germline CDR1 reads LNHNV; CDR2 reads YYDKDF (reference sequence). V shed 1 base and J shed 5 bases, with 12 bases lying between them. The CDR3 spells CATSRVTRFNNEQFF. The DNA for the CDR3 is TGTGCCACCAGCAGAGTGACAAGGTTCAACAATGAGCAGTTCTTC.

This rearrangement joins TRBV7-2 to TRBJ2-5; D not resolved. The V gene's germline CDR1 is SGHTA and CDR2 FQGNSA. CDR3 length: 13 residues. The germline V and J ends were trimmed by 3 bases and 5 bases, with 10 bases remaining between them. CDR3 loop: CASSLKFGETQYF. CDR3 bases: TGTGCCAGCAGCTTGAAGTTCGGGGAGACCCAGTACTTC.

The chain employs TRBV5-1 and TRBJ2-1; a weak D match, TRBD1 (7 bases). The germline CDR1 and CDR2 sequences are SGHRS and YFSETQ. V lost 4 bases and J lost 8, with 22 bases in between. The CDR3 runs to 16 residues. The CDR3 nucleotides are TGCGCCAGCAGCGAACCTCAGGGGGAGGCGACCGATGAGCAGTTCTTC. The encoded protein is CASSEPQGEATDEQFF.

The V gene is TRBV15, the J gene TRBJ1-5; D not resolved. The CDR3 has 15 residues. Trimming cost V 0 bases and J 4 bases, with 10 bases left between them. Germline CDR1 reads LNHNV; CDR2 reads YYDKDF (reference sequence). CDR3 residues: CATSRDPQTNQPQHF. Written as DNA, the CDR3 is TGTGCCACCAGCAGAGATCCACAGACAAATCAGCCCCAGCATTTT.

As regards this clonotype: This may be a read error, as it is one base from a much larger clone. The rearrangement uses TRBV11-3 and TRBJ2-1, with TRBD1 as a possible D gene (5 bases). Germline V gene lookup returns CDR1 SGHNT and CDR2 YENEEA. The CDR3 extends over 14 amino acids. The CDR3 bases are TGTGCCAGCAGCCTCTTTGGGGTGGACAAGGAGCAGTTCTTC. This codes for CASSLFGVDKEQFF.

The rearrangement links TRBV20-1 to TRBJ1-2; weak D call: TRBD1 (6 bases). Looked up from germline, CDR1 is DFQATT and CDR2 is SNEGSKA (reference sequence). V gave up 8 bases and J gave up 8 bases, with 21 bases separating them. CDR3 length: 13 amino acids. CDR3 sequence: CSSKSTGREGYTF. DNA for the CDR3: TGCAGTTCGAAGAGTACAGGGCGTGAGGGCTACACCTTC.

The V and J genes are TRBV20-1 and TRBJ2-5; maybe TRBD1 (6 bases). The germline gives CDR1 DFQATT, CDR2 SNEGSKA (reference sequence). The CDR3 is 12 residues long. V lost 7 bases, J lost 11 bases, and 20 bases lay in between. In nucleotides, the CDR3 is TGCAGTGTCGCAAAACAGGGAAATGAGCAGTACTTC. Its protein is CSVAKQGNEQYF.

In this sample, this clonotype turned up a few times. One end of the junction does not line up with germline, which may come from a read error. The genes are TRBV20-1 and TRBJ2-7; 9 bases match TRBD2. The CDR3 has 16 residues. From germline, CDR1 is DFQATT and CDR2 SNEGSKA (reference sequence). The CDR3 loop reads CSAGEYQRGDSHEQYF. The CDR3 coding sequence is TGCAGTGCAGGAGAGTACCAGCGGGGGGACTCCCACGAGCAGTACTTC.

This clonotype appeared a few times. The J gene is TRBJ1-1, the V gene TRBV20-1; D gene ambiguous. The V gene lost 3 bases and the J gene lost 1 base, with 9 bases spanning the gap. The germline V gene encodes CDR1 DFQATT and CDR2 SNEGSKA (reference sequence). The CDR3 consists of 13 residues. CDR3 protein: CSASQDTNTEAFF. As DNA, the CDR3 is TGCAGTGCTAGCCAAGACACGAACACTGAAGCTTTCTTT.

The chain links TRBV7-6 to TRBJ2-4; 9 nucleotides agree with TRBD2. CDR3 length: 15 residues. CDR1 and CDR2 (germline): SGHVS, FNYEAQ. Trimming took 1 base from V and 13 from J; bases not matched to a gene: 11. CDR3 in amino acids: CASSLVASGVNEQYF. The CDR3, as DNA: TGTGCCAGCAGCTTAGTTGCTAGCGGGGTGAATGAGCAGTACTTC.

This clonotype was picked up a small number of times. The chain links TRBV20-1 to TRBJ2-5, with 9 bases fitting TRBD2. Germline CDR1 is DFQATT and CDR2 is SNEGSKA (reference sequence). Germline trimming cut 5 bases from V and 2 bases from J; bases unmatched to any gene: 18. This CDR3 contains 18 residues. The CDR3 protein is CSAPRLAGGRAGQETQYF. The CDR3 nucleotides are TGCAGTGCTCCGCGGCTGGCGGGGGGGCGAGCAGGGCAAGAGACCCAGTACTTC.

This clonotype was seen a handful of times. The chain carries TRBV6-1 and TRBJ2-3; no clear D. The V gene's germline CDR1 is MNHNS and CDR2 SASEGT. Trimming took 7 bases from V and 3 from J, leaving 14 bases between them. CDR3 size: 14 residues. The CDR3 DNA follows: TGTGCCAGCAAGGATCGGCTGAGTACAGATACGCAGTATTTT. Translated: CASKDRLSTDTQYF.

A few counts support this clonotype. This CDR3 fails to terminate in the conserved phenylalanine or tryptophan, so it likely reflects a read error. V usage is TRBV9 and J usage is TRBJ1-2; no clear D gene. The CDR3 spans 12 residues. V was trimmed by 0 bases and J by 3 bases, leaving 3 bases between them. CDR1 and CDR2 from the germline V gene are SGDLS and YYNGEE. CDR3 nucleotide sequence: TGTGCCAGCAGCGTAGACGACTATGGCTACACCCTC. Translating gives CASSVDDYGYTL.

The sample holds a few counts of this clonotype. The chain couples TRBV28 to TRBJ2-5, with unresolved D. There are 14 residues in the CDR3. CDR1 and CDR2 from the germline V gene are MDHEN and SYDVKM. V shed 3 bases and J shed 0 bases, with 8 bases lying between them. The CDR3 coding sequence is TGTGCCAGCAGTTTTATGGCAGACCAAGAGACCCAGTACTTC. Its translation: CASSFMADQETQYF.

With regard to this clonotype: The junction differs from germline at one of its ends, possibly a read error. This chain connects TRBV7-6 to TRBJ2-1, with D possibly TRBD1 on 5 matching bases. Germline CDR1 SGHVS, CDR2 FNYEAQ. The CDR3 runs to 14 residues. The CDR3 loop is CAGSPRTKANEQFF. CDR3 sequence (DNA): TGTGCCGGCAGCCCACGGACAAAAGCGAATGAGCAGTTCTTC.

In this sample, this clonotype turned up a few times. This chain links TRBV20-1 with TRBJ2-3; no clear D gene. This CDR3 contains 11 residues. Germline CDR1 reads DFQATT; CDR2 reads SNEGSKA (reference sequence). V shed 1 base and J shed 1 base, with 0 bases lying between them. CDR3 sequence (DNA): TGCAGTGCTAGAGGCACAGATACGCAGTATTTT. This translates into CSARGTDTQYF.

This clonotype was seen more than once but under ten times. V gene TRBV20-1 combines with J gene TRBJ1-3, with 8 bases aligning to TRBD1. This CDR3 has 14 amino acids. Germline V gene data show CDR1 as DFQATT and CDR2 as SNEGSKA (reference sequence). V shed 3 bases, J shed 1 base, and the junction held 2 bases outside the gene matches. The CDR3 loop is CSASDRGSGNTIYF. The DNA for the CDR3 is TGCAGTGCTAGTGACAGGGGATCTGGAAACACCATATATTTT.

The J gene is TRBJ2-4, the V gene TRBV27, with 11 bases matching TRBD1. The closer fit of TRBJ2-7 to the DNA end suggests the J call may be wrong. Looked up from germline, CDR1 is MNHEY and CDR2 is SMNVEV (reference sequence). The CDR3 runs to 16 residues. The CDR3 spells CASSSLRTGGIYEQYF. The CDR3, as DNA: TGTGCCAGCAGCTCACTTCGGACAGGGGGCATCTACGAGCAGTACTTC.

The rearrangement joins TRBV20-1 to TRBJ1-6; the match to TRBD1 covers 7 bases. Germline values: CDR1 DFQATT, CDR2 SNEGSKA (reference sequence). V lost 2 bases to trimming and J lost 6 bases; unmatched junction nucleotides: 4. There are 14 residues in the CDR3. CDR3 in DNA: TGCAGTGCTAGAACAGGGACAGTTAATTCACCCCTCCACTTT. Amino acids: CSARTGTVNSPLHF.

This clonotype was counted ten times or more. This chain links TRBV6-5 with TRBJ1-1; D unclear. V lost 7 bases and J 4 bases, leaving 7 bases between the germline ends. CDR3 size: 11 residues. CDR1 MNHEY and CDR2 SVGAGI come from the germline V gene. The CDR3 loop is CASTRGTEAFF. Written as DNA, the CDR3 is TGTGCCAGCACCCGGGGCACTGAAGCTTTCTTT.

The sample holds a few counts of this clonotype. The chain combines TRBV4-1 with TRBJ2-7; D unclear. Deletions cut 4 bases from V and 4 bases from J, with 17 bases between. In germline, CDR1 is MGHRA, CDR2 YSYEKL. The CDR3 has 15 amino acids. As DNA, the CDR3 is TGCGCCAGCAGCCGTCTATCTCGGGCTGATTACGAGCAGTACTTC. Encoded protein: CASSRLSRADYEQYF.

The V and J genes are TRBV20-1 and TRBJ2-1; the D gene is possibly TRBD2 (6 bases). Germline-derived CDR1 and CDR2 are DFQATT and SNEGSKA (reference sequence). V was cut by 0 bases and J by 5 bases, with 14 bases left in between. The CDR3 covers 15 residues. CDR3 residues: CSAREGGGRHNEQFF. DNA of the CDR3: TGCAGTGCTAGAGAGGGGGGAGGAAGACACAATGAGCAGTTCTTC.